Below are 30 T cell receptor beta chains sequenced from a single sample in a study of OX40 agonist ivuxolimab in advanced cancers. The protocol was immunoSEQ multiplex PCR, while the TCRdb copy is restricted to in-frame clones and leaves out a portion. The table shows tens of thousands of clones, with roughly nine tenths occurring only once. Here the sequenced sample was CD4+ or CD8+ T cells sorted from blood, taken in a trial of the OX40 agonist ivuxolimab. These receptors all come from an adult with an advanced solid tumor such as melanoma, head and neck, liver or kidney cancer.

V usage is TRBV6-5 and J usage is TRBJ1-2; TRBD1 might be the D (5 bases). CDR3 length: 14 amino acids. CDR1 is MNHEY, CDR2 SVGAGI, per germline. The V gene lost 5 bases and the J gene lost 8 bases, with 18 bases spanning the gap. CDR3 in DNA: TGTGCCAGCAGTCCGGGGCGCCGGACGGGCGGCTACACCTTC. It is translated as CASSPGRRTGGYTF.

A single count supports this clone. The chain recombines TRBV9 with TRBJ1-2, with D maybe TRBD1 (6 bases). V was shortened by 2 bases and J by 6 bases, with 23 bases between the two germline ends. The germline gives CDR1 SGDLS, CDR2 YYNGEE. This CDR3 is built from 17 residues. The CDR3 region has the DNA TGTGCCAGCAGCGTGTCTCCCCTAGGGGGGAGAGAGAATGGCTACACCTTC. It codes for CASSVSPLGGRENGYTF.

The genes are TRBV6-5 and TRBJ1-1; D is unresolved. Trimming shortened V by 6 bases and J by 0 bases, and 14 bases separated the two germline ends. Per germline, CDR1 MNHEY and CDR2 SVGAGI. The CDR3 length is 15 residues. Here the CDR3 DNA reads TGTGCCAGCAGACGGGCGGGAGGATTGAACACTGAAGCTTTCTTT. It yields the protein CASRRAGGLNTEAFF.

The chain employs TRBV2 and TRBJ2-1; 15 nucleotides agree with TRBD2. Per the germline V gene, CDR1 is SNHLY and CDR2 is FYNNEI. With V trimmed by 7 bases and J by 4 bases, 14 bases remained unmatched. The CDR3 spans 19 residues. As DNA, the CDR3 is TGTGCCAGCACTCACAACCCGGGACTAGCGGGAGGCCCGTACAATGAGCAGTTCTTC. This translates into CASTHNPGLAGGPYNEQFF.

The J gene is TRBJ1-3, the V gene TRBV9; D is uncertain. V was shortened by 0 bases and J by 0 bases, with 10 bases between the two germline ends. Germline V gives CDR1 SGDLS, CDR2 YYNGEE. CDR3 length: 16 residues. The CDR3 nucleotides are TGTGCCAGCAGCGTAGGTAACCTGGGCTCTGGAAACACCATATATTTT. This encodes CASSVGNLGSGNTIYF.

V gene TRBV15 combines with J gene TRBJ2-7; the D gene is possibly TRBD1 (5 bases). Germline V gene sequence: CDR1 LNHNV, CDR2 YYDKDF (reference sequence). The CDR3 length is 14 residues. V lost 0 bases and J 2 bases, leaving 8 bases between the germline ends. The CDR3 DNA is TGTGCCACCAGCAGAGATCAACAGGCCTACGAGCAGTACTTC. Protein sequence: CATSRDQQAYEQYF.

V is TRBV30 and J is TRBJ1-4, with D unclear. The V end was cut by 2 bases, the J end by 15 bases, with 19 bases between. Germline V gives CDR1 GTSNPN, CDR2 SVGIG (reference sequence). The CDR3 consists of 13 residues. CDR3 in amino acids: CAWSTSGRRMVFF. CDR3 in DNA: TGTGCCTGGAGTACGTCAGGTCGAAGGATGGTGTTTTTT.

This chain connects TRBV19 to TRBJ2-5, with no clear D. The CDR3 length is 13 residues. The ends were cut back, 2 bases at V and 2 bases at J, with 6 bases in the middle. In germline, CDR1 is LNHDA, CDR2 SQIVND (reference sequence). The CDR3 sequence: CASSITKQETQYF. The CDR3 DNA sequence: TGTGCCAGTAGTATAACCAAGCAAGAGACCCAGTACTTC.

The rearrangement joins TRBV27 to TRBJ1-1; TRBD1 matches 8 bases. Trimming cost V 5 bases and J 3 bases; bases outside gene matches: 5. Germline-derived CDR1 and CDR2 are MNHEY and SMNVEV (reference sequence). The CDR3 contains 14 residues. This CDR3 reads CASSRDRGHTEAFF. The CDR3 DNA follows: TGTGCCAGCAGTAGAGACAGGGGCCACACTGAAGCTTTCTTT.

The chain recombines TRBV19 with TRBJ2-5; 8 bases line up with TRBD2. Unmatched junction bases numbered 19, after V lost 8 bases and J lost 2 bases. This CDR3 has 18 amino acids. CDR1 and CDR2 (germline): LNHDA, SQIVND (reference sequence). The CDR3 protein is CASSDRAGGGFLQETQYF. The DNA of the CDR3 is TGTGCCAGTTCCGATAGGGCGGGGGGCGGCTTCTTACAAGAGACCCAGTACTTC.

The chain combines TRBV6-1 with TRBJ1-4; 9 bases are a match to TRBD1. CDR3 length equals 15 residues. The V gene end was trimmed by 2 bases and the J gene end by 5 bases; junction bases not matched to a gene: 3. Germline lookup yields CDR1 MNHNS and CDR2 SASEGT. The CDR3 loop is CASSEFGQGNEKLFF. The CDR3 DNA reads TGTGCCAGCAGTGAATTCGGACAGGGGAATGAAAAACTGTTTTTT.

There are a few counts of this clone. The rearrangement uses TRBV9 and TRBJ2-2; D unclear. The CDR3 is 14 amino acids. Germline CDR1 is SGDLS and CDR2 is YYNGEE. The germline V and J ends were trimmed by 3 bases and 1 base, with 7 bases remaining between them. CDR3 in DNA: TGTGCCAGCAGCGCGCAGTTGAACACCGGGGAGCTGTTTTTT. Translation: CASSAQLNTGELFF.

V and J are TRBV19 and TRBJ2-7; 7 bases line up with TRBD2. The length of the CDR3 is 15 residues. Trimming at V came to 1 base and at J to 3 bases, leaving 6 bases not matched to a gene. CDR1 and CDR2 (germline): LNHDA, SQIVND (reference sequence). The CDR3 DNA reads TGTGCCAGTAGTATAGCAGCGGGGCCAAACTACGAGCAGTACTTC. Translating gives CASSIAAGPNYEQYF.

This clone was recorded once. The chain combines TRBV27 with TRBJ2-5; TRBD1 aligns across 8 bases. In germline, CDR1 is MNHEY, CDR2 SMNVEV (reference sequence). Trimming at V came to 3 bases and at J to 0 bases, leaving 3 bases not matched to a gene. CDR3 size: 15 residues. CDR3 DNA: TGTGCCAGCAGTTTCCACAGGGGGGACCAAGAGACCCAGTACTTC. Its translation is CASSFHRGDQETQYF.

V gene TRBV11-1 combines with J gene TRBJ2-1, with 12 bases fitting TRBD2. Germline trimming cut 5 bases from V and 8 bases from J; bases unmatched to any gene: 7. The CDR3 runs to 15 residues. Looked up from germline, CDR1 is SGHAT and CDR2 is FQDESV (reference sequence). The CDR3 nucleotides are TGTGCCAGCAGCCCCCTAGCGGGAGGGCCCTATGAGCAGTTCTTC. Translated: CASSPLAGGPYEQFF.

This sequence joins TRBV11-2 and TRBJ2-3; D remains ambiguous. Trimming removed 3 bases from V and 3 bases from J, with 4 bases in between. Germline CDR1 is SGHAT and CDR2 is FQNNGV. There are 12 residues in the CDR3. CDR3 nucleotide sequence: TGTGCCAGCAGCTTTTCAACAGATACGCAGTATTTT. Protein sequence: CASSFSTDTQYF.

This clone was observed a few times. The CDR3 sequence: CASSLLGQGAQGYTF. The CDR3 coding sequence is TGTGCCAGCAGTCTTCTTGGACAGGGGGCTCAGGGCTACACCTTC. The chain joins TRBV2 to TRBJ1-2; 11 positions match TRBD1. With 5 bases clipped from V and 8 bases from J, the junction kept 10 bases outside the gene matches. The CDR3 extends over 15 amino acids. The germline CDR1 and CDR2 sequences are SNHLY and FYNNEI.

The V gene is TRBV5-1, the J gene TRBJ1-4; D is uncertain. Germline-derived CDR1 and CDR2 are SGHRS and YFSETQ. Trimming left V 0 bases short and J 1 base short, with 10 bases between. The CDR3 loop spans 16 amino acids. The CDR3 loop is CASSLAPGITNEKLFF. The CDR3 nucleotides read TGCGCCAGCAGCTTGGCCCCCGGAATAACTAATGAAAAACTGTTTTTT.

The rearrangement joins TRBV18 to TRBJ2-7; 10 nucleotides agree with TRBD1. The junction had 4 bases not matched to a gene; V was cut back by 3 bases and J by 5 bases. The CDR3 sequence is 14 residues long. CDR1 is KGHSH and CDR2 is LQKENI in the germline V gene. CDR3 residues: CASSPWTGGDEQYF. CDR3 nucleotide sequence: TGTGCCAGCTCACCCTGGACAGGGGGAGACGAGCAGTACTTC.

This clone has only one observation. V usage is TRBV2 and J usage is TRBJ2-5; a possible D gene is TRBD1 (6 bases). V shed 5 bases and J shed 5 bases, with 21 bases lying between them. The CDR3 loop spans 16 amino acids. Looked up from germline, CDR1 is SNHLY and CDR2 is FYNNEI. The DNA of the CDR3 is TGTGCCAGCAGTCCTCCCCGGACAGAACCTCGGGAGACCCAGTACTTC. Protein product: CASSPPRTEPRETQYF.

This chain links TRBV10-3 with TRBJ2-2; TRBD1 matches at 9 bases. The trim removed 6 bases at V and 4 bases at J, leaving 0 bases unmatched. This CDR3 comprises 13 residues. Looked up from germline, CDR1 is ENHRY and CDR2 is SYGVKD. CDR3 protein: CAIRTGGTGELFF. CDR3 DNA sequence: TGTGCCATCAGGACAGGGGGCACCGGGGAGCTGTTTTTT.

The chain carries TRBV10-3 and TRBJ2-3, with 11 bases lining up with TRBD1. The CDR3 runs 15 residues. The germline V gene has CDR1 ENHRY and CDR2 SYGVKD. V trimming: 4 bases; J trimming: 3 bases; junction bases outside the gene matches: 3. Here the CDR3 DNA reads TGTGCCATCAGTGGGGACAGGGGGGTTACAGATACGCAGTATTTT. Translated, it gives CAISGDRGVTDTQYF.

V and J are TRBV2 and TRBJ1-2; possible D gene TRBD1, 6 bases. The V and J ends lost 5 bases and 8 bases respectively, with 12 bases between them. The CDR3 is made up of 12 amino acids. The germline V gene encodes CDR1 SNHLY and CDR2 FYNNEI. CDR3 protein: CASSKNREGYTF. The CDR3 nucleotides are TGTGCCAGCAGTAAGAACAGGGAAGGCTACACCTTC. The whole variable domain, remainder taken from reference TRBV2 and TRBJ1-2, is EPEVTQTPSHQVTQMGQEVILRCVPISNHLYFYWYRQILGQKVEFLVSFYNNEISEKSEIFDDQFSVERPDGSNFTLKIRSTKLEDSAMYFCASSKNREGYTFGSGTRLTVV.

The chain is built from TRBV19 and TRBJ2-6; D gene unclear. CDR1 is LNHDA and CDR2 is SQIVND in the germline V gene (reference sequence). Trimming cost V 4 bases and J 2 bases, with 6 bases left between them. CDR3 length equals 14 residues. The CDR3 DNA follows: TGTGCCAGTAGTAGTGGGGCTGGGGCCAACGTCCTGACTTTC. Translating it yields CASSSGAGANVLTF.

V and J are TRBV11-1 and TRBJ2-1; 11 bases match TRBD2. Per the germline V gene, CDR1 is SGHAT and CDR2 is FQDESV (reference sequence). V gave up 1 base and J gave up 9 bases; unmatched junction bases: 5. There are 15 residues in the CDR3. CDR3 loop: CASSLEGTSGAEQFF. The DNA for the CDR3 is TGTGCCAGCAGCTTAGAAGGGACTAGCGGAGCTGAGCAGTTCTTC.

The chain carries TRBV10-3 and TRBJ2-1; D possibly corresponds to TRBD2 (6 bases). The CDR3 is 16 amino acids. Per germline, CDR1 ENHRY and CDR2 SYGVKD. The V and J ends lost 3 bases and 1 base respectively, with 13 bases between them. In DNA form, the CDR3 reads TGTGCCATCAGTGATGGGGGGATAGGTTCCTACAATGAGCAGTTCTTC. Amino acids: CAISDGGIGSYNEQFF.

This chain joins TRBV5-1 and TRBJ2-5; D is perhaps TRBD2 (6 bases). Per germline, CDR1 SGHRS and CDR2 YFSETQ. This CDR3 region has 14 residues. V lost 4 bases and J 3 bases, leaving 13 bases between the germline ends. CDR3 coding DNA: TGCGCCAGCAGCGGCATTTCGGGGGAAGAGACCCAGTACTTC. As protein: CASSGISGEETQYF. The full variable domain, rest sourced from reference TRBV5-1 and TRBJ2-5, is KAGVTQTPRYLIKTRGQQVTLSCSPISGHRSVSWYQQTPGQGLQFLFEYFSETQRNKGNFPGRFSGRQFSNSRSEMNVSTLELGDSALYLCASSGISGEETQYFGPGTRLLVL.

This clone came up a few times. The chain joins TRBV5-6 to TRBJ2-3, with 9 bases lining up with TRBD2. The CDR3 is made up of 14 amino acids. Trimming took 0 bases from V and 5 from J; bases not matched to a gene: 1. CDR1 and CDR2 (germline): SGHDT, YYEEEE. This chain's CDR3 is CASSLEAGGDTQYF. The CDR3 DNA follows: TGTGCCAGCAGCTTGGAAGCGGGAGGAGATACGCAGTATTTT.

The chain carries TRBV28 and TRBJ2-2; 8 bases line up with TRBD1. This CDR3 spans 14 amino acids. Germline V gives CDR1 MDHEN, CDR2 SYDVKM. The trim removed 8 bases at V and 5 bases at J, leaving 7 bases unmatched. The CDR3 coding sequence is TGTGCCAGCGCGACAGGGGTCGGAACCGGGGAGCTGTTTTTT. As protein: CASATGVGTGELFF.

The CDR3: CASSLVPGGDQPQHF. CDR3 bases: TGTGCCAGCAGCTTAGTCCCGGGCGGGGATCAGCCCCAGCATTTT. The V and J genes are TRBV7-6 and TRBJ1-5; D gene unclear. This CDR3 has 15 amino acids. Per the germline V gene, CDR1 is SGHVS and CDR2 is FNYEAQ. Trimming removed 1 base from V and 5 bases from J, with 12 bases in between. Complete variable domain (other parts from reference TRBV7-6 and TRBJ1-5): GAGVSQSPRYKVTKRGQDVALRCDPISGHVSLYWYRQALGQGPEFLTYFNYEAQQDKSGLPNDRFSAERPEGSISTLTIQRTEQRDSAMYRCASSLVPGGDQPQHFGDGTRLSIL.